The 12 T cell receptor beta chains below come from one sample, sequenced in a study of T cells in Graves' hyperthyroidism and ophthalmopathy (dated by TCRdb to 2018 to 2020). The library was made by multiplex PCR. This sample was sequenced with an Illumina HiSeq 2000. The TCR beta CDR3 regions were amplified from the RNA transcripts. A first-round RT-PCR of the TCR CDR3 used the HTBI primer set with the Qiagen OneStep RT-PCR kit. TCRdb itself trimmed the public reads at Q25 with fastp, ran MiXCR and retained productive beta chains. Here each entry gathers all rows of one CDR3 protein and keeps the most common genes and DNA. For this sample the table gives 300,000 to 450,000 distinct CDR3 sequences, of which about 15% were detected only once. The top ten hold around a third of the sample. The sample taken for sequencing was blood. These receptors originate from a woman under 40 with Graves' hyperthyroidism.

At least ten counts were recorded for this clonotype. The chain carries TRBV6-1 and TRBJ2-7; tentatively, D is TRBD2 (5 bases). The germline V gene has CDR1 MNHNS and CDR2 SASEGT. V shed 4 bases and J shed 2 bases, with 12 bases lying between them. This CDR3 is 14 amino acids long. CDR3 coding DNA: TGTGCCAGCAGTGGTCAGCGGCCAGCCTACGAGCAGTACTTC. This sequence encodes CASSGQRPAYEQYF.

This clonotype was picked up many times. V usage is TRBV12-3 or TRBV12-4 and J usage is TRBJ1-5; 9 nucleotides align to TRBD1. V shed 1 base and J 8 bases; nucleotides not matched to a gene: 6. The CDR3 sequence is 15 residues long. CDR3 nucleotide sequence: TGTGCCAGCAGTTTAGGCGGACAGGGGCGAGAGCCCCAGCATTTT. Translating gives CASSLGGQGREPQHF.

The CDR3 here is CASSLGTGHSYEQYF. In DNA, the CDR3 is TGTGCCAGCAGCTTGGGGACAGGGCACTCCTACGAGCAGTACTTC. This chain joins TRBV5-5 and TRBJ2-7; 8 bases match TRBD1. V shed 0 bases and J 0 bases; nucleotides not matched to a gene: 2. Germline V lookup: CDR1 SGHKS, CDR2 YYEKEE (reference sequence). The CDR3 consists of 15 residues.

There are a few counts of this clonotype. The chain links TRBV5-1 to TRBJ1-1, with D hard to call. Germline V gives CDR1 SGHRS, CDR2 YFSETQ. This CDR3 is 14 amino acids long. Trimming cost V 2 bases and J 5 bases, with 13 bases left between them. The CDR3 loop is CASSLGNWDTEAFF. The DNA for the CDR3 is TGCGCCAGCAGCTTAGGTAACTGGGATACTGAAGCTTTCTTT.

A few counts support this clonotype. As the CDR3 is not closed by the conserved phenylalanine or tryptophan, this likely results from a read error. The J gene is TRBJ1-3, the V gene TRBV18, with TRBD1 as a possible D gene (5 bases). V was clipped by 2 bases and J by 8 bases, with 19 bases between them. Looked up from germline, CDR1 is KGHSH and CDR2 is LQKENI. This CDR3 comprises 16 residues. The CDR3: CASSPVQPRSGDTIYS. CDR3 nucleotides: TGTGCCAGCTCACCAGTACAGCCACGCTCGGGGGACACCATATATTCT.

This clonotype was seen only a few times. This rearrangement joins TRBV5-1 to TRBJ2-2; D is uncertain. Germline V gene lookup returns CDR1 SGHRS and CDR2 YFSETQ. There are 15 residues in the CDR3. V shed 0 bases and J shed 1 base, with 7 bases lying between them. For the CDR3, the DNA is TGCGCCAGCAGCTTGGTTTCGCGGAACACCGGGGAGCTGTTTTTT. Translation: CASSLVSRNTGELFF. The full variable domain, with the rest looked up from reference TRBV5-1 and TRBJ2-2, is KAGVTQTPRYLIKTRGQQVTLSCSPISGHRSVSWYQQTPGQGLQFLFEYFSETQRNKGNFPGRFSGRQFSNSRSEMNVSTLELGDSALYLCASSLVSRNTGELFFGEGSRLTVL.

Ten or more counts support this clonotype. CDR3 coding DNA: TGTGCCAGCAGTCCCTGGGCCGGGCGAGAGACCCAGTACTTC. Its translation is CASSPWAGRETQYF. This chain links TRBV28 with TRBJ2-5; D unresolved. V was trimmed by 5 bases and J by 4 bases, leaving 14 bases between them. Germline loops: CDR1 MDHEN, CDR2 SYDVKM. The CDR3 is 14 residues long. The full variable domain, completed using reference TRBV28 and TRBJ2-5, is DVKVTQSSRYLVKRTGEKVFLECVQDMDHENMFWYRQDPGLGLRLIYFSYDVKMKEKGDIPEGYSVSREKKERFSLILESASTNQTSMYLCASSPWAGRETQYFGPGTRLLVL.

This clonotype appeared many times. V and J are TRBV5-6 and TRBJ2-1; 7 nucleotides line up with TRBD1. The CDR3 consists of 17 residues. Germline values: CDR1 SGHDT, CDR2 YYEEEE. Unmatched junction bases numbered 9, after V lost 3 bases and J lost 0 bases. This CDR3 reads CASSSDRERSSYNEQFF. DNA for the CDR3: TGTGCCAGCAGCTCCGACAGGGAAAGGAGCTCCTACAATGAGCAGTTCTTC.

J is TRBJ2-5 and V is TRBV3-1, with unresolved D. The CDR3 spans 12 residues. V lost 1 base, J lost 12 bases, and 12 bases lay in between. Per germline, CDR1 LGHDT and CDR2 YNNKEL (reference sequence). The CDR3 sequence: CASSQGRVRKYF. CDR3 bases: TGTGCCAGCAGCCAAGGAAGGGTGAGGAAGTACTTC.

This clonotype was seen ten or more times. Written as DNA, the CDR3 is TGTGCCAGCCGGGGCGATTCCTACGAGCAGTACTTC. Translation gives CASRGDSYEQYF. The chain recombines TRBV2 with TRBJ2-7, with D perhaps being TRBD1 or TRBD2 (5 bases each). Germline V lookup: CDR1 SNHLY, CDR2 FYNNEI. This CDR3 has 12 residues. Trimming cost V 8 bases and J 1 base, with 9 bases left between them.

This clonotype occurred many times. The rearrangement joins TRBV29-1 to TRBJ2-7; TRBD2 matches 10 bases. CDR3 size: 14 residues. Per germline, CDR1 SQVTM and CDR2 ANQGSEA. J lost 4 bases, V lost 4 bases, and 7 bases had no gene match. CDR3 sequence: CSVVRLAGVYEQYF. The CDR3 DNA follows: TGCAGCGTTGTAAGACTAGCGGGCGTTTACGAGCAGTACTTC.

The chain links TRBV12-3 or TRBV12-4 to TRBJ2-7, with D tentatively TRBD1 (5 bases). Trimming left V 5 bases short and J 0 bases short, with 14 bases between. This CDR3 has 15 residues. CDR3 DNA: TGTGCCAGCAGTAACCCGACAGCTAGCTCCTACGAGCAGTACTTC. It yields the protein CASSNPTASSYEQYF.